A single sample is the source of the 29 T cell receptor beta chains below, sequenced in a study of OX40 agonist ivuxolimab in advanced cancers. Sequenced by immunoSEQ multiplex PCR; TCRdb stores in-frame clones only, minus some. The repertoire includes about 94,000 clones, around nine tenths of them detected once, and about 0.87% sits in the top ten. The sequenced sample was CD4+ or CD8+ T cells sorted from blood, obtained in a trial of the OX40 agonist ivuxolimab. The receptor source for this set is an adult with an advanced solid tumor such as melanoma, head and neck, liver or kidney cancer.

The rearrangement uses TRBV9 and TRBJ2-1; TRBD1 matches 8 bases. The CDR3 totals 16 residues. Germline lookup yields CDR1 SGDLS and CDR2 YYNGEE. V gave up 4 bases and J gave up 6 bases; unmatched junction bases: 12. CDR3 DNA sequence: TGTGCCAGCAGCCCTCTGGACAGGGCCCTAACCAATGAGCAGTTCTTC. Encoded protein: CASSPLDRALTNEQFF.

This sequence joins TRBV6-4 and TRBJ2-3; 7 bases agree with TRBD2. The CDR3 is 16 amino acids. V lost 2 bases and J lost 6; bases outside the gene matches: 11. Germline V CDR1 and CDR2: MRHNA, SNTAGT. CDR3 region: CASSDHAGLPMDTQYF. DNA of the CDR3: TGTGCCAGCAGTGACCATGCGGGACTACCAATGGATACGCAGTATTTT.

The gene calls are TRBV6-6 and TRBJ1-2, with D possibly matching TRBD1 (6 bases). The CDR3 runs to 14 residues. CDR1 and CDR2 (germline): MNHNY, SVGAGI (reference sequence). Trimming removed 5 bases from V and 0 bases from J, with 10 bases in between. The CDR3 loop reads CASSQDRANYGYTF. The DNA for the CDR3 is TGTGCCAGCAGTCAGGACAGAGCTAACTATGGCTACACCTTC.

This chain joins TRBV6-1 and TRBJ2-5; 9 positions agree with TRBD1. The V gene's germline CDR1 is MNHNS and CDR2 SASEGT. The CDR3 has 14 amino acids. The V gene end was trimmed by 4 bases and the J gene end by 4 bases; junction bases not matched to a gene: 4. The CDR3 region has the DNA TGTGCCAGCAGTGCAACAGGGGGCCCAGAGACCCAGTACTTC. Translated: CASSATGGPETQYF.

The rearrangement uses TRBV5-1 and TRBJ1-2; TRBD1 matches at 7 bases. This CDR3 comprises 14 residues. Per germline, CDR1 SGHRS and CDR2 YFSETQ. The ends lost 4 bases at V and 6 bases at J; junction bases unmatched: 9. This CDR3 is CASSRGQVMDGYTF. In DNA, the CDR3 is TGCGCCAGCAGCCGAGGACAGGTAATGGATGGCTACACCTTC.

The chain recombines TRBV6-4 with TRBJ2-3; 10 nucleotides line up with TRBD2. The CDR3 covers 16 residues. The germline V gene has CDR1 MRHNA and CDR2 SNTAGT. The ends lost 2 bases at V and 4 bases at J; junction bases unmatched: 6. CDR3: CASSDVSSGSPDTQYF. CDR3 DNA: TGTGCCAGCAGTGACGTGTCTAGCGGGAGCCCAGATACGCAGTATTTT.

The rearrangement uses TRBV18 and TRBJ2-5; the D gene is possibly TRBD1 (5 bases). Trimming removed 1 base from V and 5 bases from J, with 11 bases in between. Germline V gene sequence: CDR1 KGHSH, CDR2 LQKENI. The CDR3 length is 14 residues. This CDR3 is CASSPRARVETQYF. CDR3 DNA sequence: TGTGCCAGCTCACCACGGGCCAGGGTGGAGACCCAGTACTTC.

The sample holds one count of this clone. The genes are TRBV30 and TRBJ2-7, with 11 bases aligning to TRBD1. The J segment lost 2 bases and the V segment lost 5 bases, leaving 8 bases of the junction unmatched. Looked up from germline, CDR1 is GTSNPN and CDR2 is SVGIG (reference sequence). The CDR3 contains 15 residues. CDR3 protein: CAWETGTGGTYEQYF. CDR3 nucleotides: TGTGCCTGGGAAACCGGGACAGGGGGAACCTACGAGCAGTACTTC.

The chain combines TRBV6-5 with TRBJ1-1; no clear D gene. Germline CDR1 is MNHEY and CDR2 is SVGAGI. The CDR3 extends over 13 amino acids. Trimming took 2 bases from V and 4 from J, leaving 8 bases between them. The DNA for the CDR3 is TGTGCCAGCAGTTACAGGGAATTCACTGAAGCTTTCTTT. This encodes CASSYREFTEAFF.

The J gene is TRBJ1-1, the V gene TRBV6-4, with no clear D. This CDR3 contains 14 residues. Between the trimmed V and J ends, which lost 3 bases and 3 bases, there was a span of 11 bases. The germline V gene encodes CDR1 MRHNA and CDR2 SNTAGT. Here the CDR3 DNA reads TGTGCCAGCAGTGAAAACGATTGGGACACTGAAGCTTTCTTT. Encoded protein: CASSENDWDTEAFF.

CDR3 sequence: CASSIDLGGLQTQYF. In nucleotides, the CDR3 is TGTGCCAGTAGTATAGATCTAGGGGGCTTGCAGACCCAGTACTTC. This chain connects TRBV19 to TRBJ2-5; 7 nucleotides agree with TRBD1. The CDR3 is 15 amino acids. CDR1 is LNHDA, CDR2 SQIVND, per germline (reference sequence). The ends lost 0 bases at V and 6 bases at J; junction bases unmatched: 7.

This sequence joins TRBV11-2 and TRBJ2-3; 8 nucleotides line up with TRBD2. The V gene's germline CDR1 is SGHAT and CDR2 FQNNGV. The V gene end was trimmed by 3 bases and the J gene end by 3 bases; junction bases not matched to a gene: 5. This CDR3 has 15 residues. The CDR3 DNA follows: TGTGCCAGCAGCTTTAGCGGGAAGTGGACAGATACGCAGTATTTT. It encodes CASSFSGKWTDTQYF.

The table lists this clone with a count of one. The rearrangement joins TRBV4-1 to TRBJ2-3, with 8 bases fitting TRBD2. With 3 bases clipped from V and 0 bases from J, the junction kept 17 bases outside the gene matches. The CDR3 consists of 20 residues. Germline V gene sequence: CDR1 MGHRA, CDR2 YSYEKL. The CDR3: CASSQGITGHSGISTDTQYF. The CDR3 DNA follows: TGCGCCAGCAGCCAGGGAATTACAGGGCATAGCGGGATCAGCACAGATACGCAGTATTTT.

The chain links TRBV11-3 to TRBJ2-1, with a tentative D call TRBD2 (5 bases). V gave up 4 bases and J gave up 5 bases, with 21 bases separating them. The CDR3 spans 17 residues. Germline loops: CDR1 SGHNT, CDR2 YENEEA. The CDR3 region is CASSSVLDATMDNEQFF. CDR3 DNA sequence: TGTGCCAGCAGCTCTGTCCTGGACGCGACTATGGACAATGAGCAGTTCTTC. Filled out from reference TRBV11-3 and TRBJ2-1, the complete variable domain reads EAGVVQSPRYKIIEKKQPVAFWCNPISGHNTLYWYLQNLGQGPELLIRYENEEAVDDSQLPKDRFSAERLKGVDSTLKIQPAELGDSAVYLCASSSVLDATMDNEQFFGPGTRLTVL.

As to this clone: A read error may account for a junction end that differs from germline. This chain connects TRBV19 to TRBJ2-7; D is possibly TRBD2 (6 bases). The CDR3 is 15 amino acids. Per germline, CDR1 LNHDA and CDR2 SQIVND (reference sequence). The DNA of the CDR3 is TGTGCCAGTAGTAGCCCTCTGCGGGGCATCTACGCGCAGTACTTC. This sequence encodes CASSSPLRGIYAQYF.

The chain is built from TRBV6-5 and TRBJ2-5; the match to TRBD1 covers 7 bases. The J segment lost 1 base and the V segment lost 7 bases, leaving 9 bases of the junction unmatched. The CDR3 covers 15 residues. From germline, CDR1 is MNHEY and CDR2 SVGAGI. The CDR3 sequence: CASKEAGGLQETQYF. CDR3 coding DNA: TGTGCCAGCAAGGAGGCAGGGGGTCTCCAAGAGACCCAGTACTTC.

This clone was detected once. This rearrangement joins TRBV28 to TRBJ1-1; D might be TRBD1 (5 bases). The CDR3 is 16 residues long. CDR1 and CDR2 (germline): MDHEN, SYDVKM. Trimming left V 6 bases short and J 3 bases short, with 20 bases between. For the CDR3, the DNA is TGTGCCAGCAGCGCCCGGGACGGCGTCTTGGACACTGAAGCTTTCTTT. Amino acids: CASSARDGVLDTEAFF. The full variable domain, in which reference TRBV28 and TRBJ1-1 provide the parts outside the CDR3, is DVKVTQSSRYLVKRTGEKVFLECVQDMDHENMFWYRQDPGLGLRLIYFSYDVKMKEKGDIPEGYSVSREKKERFSLILESASTNQTSMYLCASSARDGVLDTEAFFGQGTRLTVV.

The chain recombines TRBV9 with TRBJ1-1; D perhaps matches TRBD1 (5 bases). Germline lookup yields CDR1 SGDLS and CDR2 YYNGEE. The CDR3 spans 14 residues. V was trimmed by 4 bases and J by 0 bases, leaving 10 bases between them. CDR3 bases: TGTGCCAGCAGCTTAGGGGTAATGAACACTGAAGCTTTCTTT. Amino acids: CASSLGVMNTEAFF.

V is TRBV18 and J is TRBJ1-1; 9 bases line up with TRBD1. The V and J ends lost 6 bases and 8 bases, in that order; junction bases with no gene match: 13. Germline CDR1 reads KGHSH; CDR2 reads LQKENI. This CDR3 spans 15 amino acids. DNA of the CDR3: TGTGCCAGCTCTCCTGGACAGGGGCGGGAAGAAGAAGCTTTCTTT. Translated: CASSPGQGREEEAFF. Variable domain in full (rest from reference TRBV18 and TRBJ1-1): NAGVMQNPRHLVRRRGQEARLRCSPMKGHSHVYWYRQLPEEGLKFMVYLQKENIIDESGMPKERFSAEFPKEGPSILRIQQVVRGDSAAYFCASSPGQGREEEAFFGQGTRLTVV.

The genes are TRBV19 and TRBJ2-7, with D unresolved. V was clipped by 7 bases and J by 6 bases, with 16 bases between them. The CDR3 totals 13 residues. Germline assignment: CDR1 LNHDA and CDR2 SQIVND (reference sequence). This CDR3 reads CASTPGWPSEQYF. The CDR3, as DNA: TGTGCCAGTACCCCTGGGTGGCCTTCCGAGCAGTACTTC.

The chain uses TRBV6-1 and TRBJ2-7; 8 bases align to TRBD1. CDR3 length: 11 amino acids. Per germline, CDR1 MNHNS and CDR2 SASEGT. The V gene end was trimmed by 8 bases and the J gene end by 7 bases; junction bases not matched to a gene: 4. CDR3 residues: CASRRGREQYF. The CDR3 bases are TGTGCCAGCCGCAGGGGGCGGGAGCAGTACTTC.

The chain carries TRBV5-1 and TRBJ1-4, with TRBD1 matching 8 bases. This CDR3 has 14 residues. Losses at the gene ends were 4 bases for V and 8 bases for J; bases not matched to a gene: 7. CDR1 and CDR2 (germline): SGHRS, YFSETQ. DNA for the CDR3: TGCGCCAGCAGCCCGGGACAGGCGGGGGAAAAACTGTTTTTT. Translation gives CASSPGQAGEKLFF. The whole variable domain, remainder taken from reference TRBV5-1 and TRBJ1-4, is KAGVTQTPRYLIKTRGQQVTLSCSPISGHRSVSWYQQTPGQGLQFLFEYFSETQRNKGNFPGRFSGRQFSNSRSEMNVSTLELGDSALYLCASSPGQAGEKLFFGSGTQLSVL.

The rearrangement links TRBV4-1 to TRBJ2-5; D not certain. The CDR3 has 15 residues. Germline V gene data show CDR1 as MGHRA and CDR2 as YSYEKL. Trimming pared 6 bases from V and 4 bases from J, leaving 18 bases between. CDR3 amino acids: CASSRFWARTETQYF. CDR3 nucleotides: TGCGCCAGCAGTCGTTTTTGGGCTAGAACAGAGACCCAGTACTTC.

The gene calls are TRBV19 and TRBJ1-2, with 8 bases that match TRBD1. Germline assignment: CDR1 LNHDA and CDR2 SQIVND (reference sequence). The CDR3 is made up of 16 amino acids. J gave up 2 bases and V 1 base, and 6 bases lay outside the gene matches. CDR3 amino acids: CASSIGRGQGNYGYTF. The CDR3 DNA follows: TGTGCCAGTAGTATAGGGCGTGGACAGGGCAACTATGGCTACACCTTC.

The V gene is TRBV7-2, the J gene TRBJ2-2; maybe TRBD2 (7 bases). This CDR3 has 15 residues. Trimming took 1 base from V and 3 from J, leaving 9 bases between them. Looked up from germline, CDR1 is SGHTA and CDR2 is FQGNSA. Written as DNA, the CDR3 is TGTGCCAGCAGCTTAGAGGGGGGGTACACCGGGGAGCTGTTTTTT. Residues: CASSLEGGYTGELFF.

The V gene is TRBV30, the J gene TRBJ2-7; maybe TRBD2 (6 bases). CDR1 is GTSNPN and CDR2 is SVGIG in the germline V gene (reference sequence). V lost 3 bases and J lost 2, with 20 bases in between. This CDR3 has 16 residues. CDR3 DNA: TGTGCCTGGAGCTTAAGGACCGGGACTGCAACCTACGAGCAGTACTTC. Residues: CAWSLRTGTATYEQYF.

The genes are TRBV29-1 and TRBJ2-1; 16 bases are a match to TRBD2. Trimming cost V 7 bases and J 3 bases; bases outside gene matches: 3. The CDR3 spans 15 residues. CDR1 and CDR2 (germline): SQVTM, ANQGSEA. The CDR3 is CSAGLAGGGYNEQFF. As DNA, the CDR3 is TGCAGCGCGGGACTAGCGGGAGGGGGCTACAATGAGCAGTTCTTC.

This chain links TRBV18 with TRBJ2-5; D is ambiguous. Germline loops: CDR1 KGHSH, CDR2 LQKENI. The ends were cut back, 1 base at V and 1 base at J, with 7 bases in the middle. The CDR3 is made up of 14 amino acids. In DNA, the CDR3 is TGTGCCAGCTCACCACTCCAGTCCCAAGAGACCCAGTACTTC. Its translation is CASSPLQSQETQYF.

The chain uses TRBV5-1 and TRBJ2-7; 7 bases agree with TRBD2. The germline gives CDR1 SGHRS, CDR2 YFSETQ. The CDR3 length is 14 residues. The V gene end was trimmed by 2 bases and the J gene end by 3 bases; junction bases not matched to a gene: 5. The CDR3 DNA is TGCGCCAGCAGCTTTAGGGAGGGGAACTACGAGCAGTACTTC. It translates to CASSFREGNYEQYF.